Shown below are 2 T cell receptor beta chains from a single sample sequenced in a study of CD8+CD57+ T cells in acquired aplastic anemia. The patients chosen for sequencing had shown expansion of CD8+CD57+ cells (detected by flow cytometry). TCR beta VDJ and CDR3 profiling used genomic DNA as template. TCRdb used MiXCR to reprocess the reads, holding one entry per CDR3 protein. The table includes 250,000 to 350,000 distinct CDR3 sequences, 56% detected once. The sequenced sample was sorted CD4+, CD8+, or CD8+CD57+ T cells (not recorded which) from PBMCs. The origin of the receptors is a human donor with aplastic anemia.

This chain uses TRBV19 with TRBJ2-3, with 16 bases that match TRBD2. Germline values: CDR1 LNHDA, CDR2 SQIVND (reference sequence). The ends lost 1 base at V and 3 bases at J; junction bases unmatched: 1. This CDR3 region has 17 residues. CDR3: CASSIGGLAGGTDTQYF. DNA for the CDR3: TGTGCCAGTAGTATAGGGGGACTAGCGGGAGGGACAGATACGCAGTATTTT.

The sample holds many counts of this clonotype. This chain connects TRBV5-8 to TRBJ2-7; 12 bases agree with TRBD2. J gave up 0 bases and V 4 bases, and 11 bases lay outside the gene matches. Germline V CDR1 and CDR2: SGHTS, YDEGEE. CDR3 size: 18 residues. The CDR3 region is CASSPKTSGRRDSYEQYF. CDR3 DNA sequence: TGTGCCAGCAGCCCAAAGACTAGCGGGAGACGGGACTCCTACGAGCAGTACTTC.